This TCR beta chain was recovered during a study of regulatory T cells in long-lasting Graves disease. The sample's time point: newly diagnosed GD, antithyroid drugs for less than 3 months. Extracted PBMC RNA gave rise to the TCR library. Germline V gene lookup returns CDR1 MDHEN and CDR2 SYDVKM. Trimming left V 3 bases short and J 7 bases short, with 5 bases between. The CDR3 contains 11 residues. This clonotype has a count of ten or more. Antigen: not known. Overall study findings and caveats: TRBV28, TRBJ1-2 and TRBJ2-5 were favored in persistent disease.

Libraries of TCR beta came from iRepertoire HTBI primers plus Arm-PCR of CDR3 regions. TCRdb re-derived calls from the multiplex PCR reads in MiXCR, one entry per CDR3 protein. The sample lists about 540,000 distinct CDR3 sequences; less than 15% were seen once. In addition, the sample was reused for a study of T cells in Graves' hyperthyroidism and ophthalmopathy. This second study says: Carried out on the TCR CDR3, a first-round RT-PCR used the HTBI primer set. Expanded thyroid clonotypes (above 0.001) were mostly also found in blood. Stable hyperthyroidism was told apart from ophthalmopathy by a model built on 13 V-J features.

The receptor was derived from a man aged 25 to 45 with Graves disease. Sequences were derived from peripheral blood mononuclear cells (PBMCs), sampled at new diagnosis, from a patient treated with antithyroid drugs. The V gene is TRBV28, the J gene TRBJ2-3, with D hard to call. The CDR3: CASSLINTQYF. CDR3 DNA: TGTGCCAGCAGTTTGATAAATACGCAGTATTTT.